These 13 T cell receptor beta chains share one sample of origin, sequenced in a study of PD-1 blockade in classical Hodgkin lymphoma. There was relapse after autologous stem cell transplantation in every patient, and there was variation in brentuximab vedotin exposure. Sequencing was performed with immunoSEQ multiplex PCR; in TCRdb, only in-frame clones are kept and a portion is missing. Among 95,000 or so clones listed, 75% to 90% were seen once. This specimen was peripheral blood mononuclear cells (PBMCs), taken at baseline. Receptor source: a human donor with classical Hodgkin lymphoma.

This clone was seen once. The chain links TRBV27 to TRBJ2-7; 9 nucleotides align to TRBD2. Per germline, CDR1 MNHEY and CDR2 SMNVEV (reference sequence). J was trimmed by 5 bases and V by 5 bases; bases with no gene match: 10. This CDR3 has 15 amino acids. The CDR3 nucleotides read TGTGCCAGCAGTCCCCTAGCGGGATATCGCCACGAGCAGTACTTC. Its protein is CASSPLAGYRHEQYF.

The rearrangement uses TRBV5-1 and TRBJ2-3, with 8 bases matching TRBD1. In germline, CDR1 is SGHRS, CDR2 YFSETQ. The V segment lost 0 bases and the J segment 4 bases; nucleotides outside the gene matches: 4. This CDR3 comprises 15 residues. The CDR3 loop reads CASSLGQGAPDTQYF. The DNA for the CDR3 is TGCGCCAGCAGCTTGGGCCAGGGGGCCCCAGATACGCAGTATTTT.

This clone is a singleton in its sample. This chain links TRBV18 with TRBJ2-7, with D unresolved. Trimming stripped 4 bases from V and 7 bases from J, with 11 bases between. Germline assignment: CDR1 KGHSH and CDR2 LQKENI. The CDR3 extends over 12 amino acids. CDR3 DNA: TGTGCCAGCTCACACCAGACGGGTGAGCAGTACTTC. As protein: CASSHQTGEQYF.

The V and J genes are TRBV19 and TRBJ1-3, with D perhaps TRBD1 (6 bases). The CDR3 runs to 16 residues. V lost 4 bases to trimming and J lost 0 bases, with 13 bases between them. Germline V gives CDR1 LNHDA, CDR2 SQIVND (reference sequence). CDR3 sequence (DNA): TGTGCCAGTAGTAGGGGACAAGAGACCTCTGGAAACACCATATATTTT. Its translation is CASSRGQETSGNTIYF.

V and J are TRBV12-5 and TRBJ1-3; TRBD1 matches 12 bases. CDR1 and CDR2 (germline): LGHNT, FRNRAP. V shed 3 bases and J 7 bases; nucleotides not matched to a gene: 10. The CDR3 is 17 amino acids. CDR3 in amino acids: CASGLPPGQGAVNTIYF. The DNA of the CDR3 is TGTGCTAGTGGTTTACCGCCGGGACAGGGGGCAGTGAACACCATATATTTT.

This chain uses TRBV10-3 with TRBJ2-1, with D hard to call. The CDR3 totals 12 residues. Trimming took off 3 bases at V and 9 bases at J, with 9 bases between the two ends. Germline V gives CDR1 ENHRY, CDR2 SYGVKD. CDR3 nucleotide sequence: TGTGCCATCAGTGATGATCCGGGTGAGCAGTTCTTC. Translated, it gives CAISDDPGEQFF.

The J gene is TRBJ1-5, the V gene TRBV10-3, with 8 bases that match TRBD1. The CDR3 totals 13 residues. Germline V lookup: CDR1 ENHRY, CDR2 SYGVKD. Trimming took 7 bases from V and 8 from J; bases not matched to a gene: 7. The CDR3 protein is CAIKGAGGEPQHF. DNA of the CDR3: TGTGCCATCAAAGGCGCAGGGGGCGAGCCCCAGCATTTT.

V usage is TRBV28 and J usage is TRBJ1-1; tentatively, D is TRBD1 (5 bases). This CDR3 region has 16 residues. The V end lost 2 bases, the J end lost 2 bases, and 15 bases lay between the germline ends. Per germline, CDR1 MDHEN and CDR2 SYDVKM. DNA of the CDR3: TGTGCCAGCAGTTTAGGGACCGGGCGCCCTAACACTGAAGCTTTCTTT. Amino acids: CASSLGTGRPNTEAFF.

This chain joins TRBV5-5 and TRBJ2-5; D is uncertain. The CDR3 spans 12 residues. V lost 6 bases and J lost 5, with 11 bases in between. CDR1 is SGHKS, CDR2 YYEKEE, per germline (reference sequence). In DNA, the CDR3 is TGTGCCAGCAACCACTTTGGGGAGACCCAGTACTTC. It is translated as CASNHFGETQYF.

The chain recombines TRBV28 with TRBJ2-1, with D tentatively TRBD1 (6 bases). The length of the CDR3 is 14 residues. In germline, CDR1 is MDHEN, CDR2 SYDVKM. With 2 bases removed from V and 7 bases from J, the gap between germline ends came to 12 bases. The CDR3 DNA follows: TGTGCCAGCAGTTTACCCCCAGGGGCTAATGAGCAGTTCTTC. Translated: CASSLPPGANEQFF.

The chain carries TRBV5-8 and TRBJ1-2; a possible D gene is TRBD1 (6 bases). CDR3 length: 15 residues. Germline CDR1 is SGHTS and CDR2 is YDEGEE. V lost 0 bases to trimming and J lost 6 bases, with 15 bases between them. This CDR3 is CASSLDQRQGHGYTF. The DNA of the CDR3 is TGTGCCAGCAGCTTGGATCAGCGGCAGGGGCATGGCTACACCTTC.

This clone was picked up one time. The rearrangement links TRBV7-2 to TRBJ2-7, with TRBD2 identical over 8 bases. The germline V gene has CDR1 SGHTA and CDR2 FQGNSA. J lost 5 bases, V lost 2 bases, and 17 bases had no gene match. The CDR3 is 18 residues long. This CDR3 reads CASSLLSLPSGRMNEQYF. The CDR3 coding sequence is TGTGCCAGCAGCTTATTGAGTTTGCCCAGCGGGAGAATGAACGAGCAGTACTTC. Variable domain in full (rest from reference TRBV7-2 and TRBJ2-7): GAGVSQSPSNKVTEKGKDVELRCDPISGHTALYWYRQSLGQGLEFLIYFQGNSAPDKSGLPSDRFSAERTGGSVSTLTIQRTQQEDSAVYLCASSLLSLPSGRMNEQYFGPGTRLTVT.

The chain has TRBV18 and TRBJ2-7, with 8 nucleotides matching TRBD1. V lost 3 bases and J lost 3; bases outside the gene matches: 7. The CDR3 totals 15 residues. Germline V gene sequence: CDR1 KGHSH, CDR2 LQKENI. CDR3 DNA sequence: TGTGCCAGCTCACCTCCCGGGACAGGAGTCTACGAGCAGTACTTC. It yields the protein CASSPPGTGVYEQYF. The full variable domain, in which reference TRBV18 and TRBJ2-7 provide the parts outside the CDR3, is NAGVMQNPRHLVRRRGQEARLRCSPMKGHSHVYWYRQLPEEGLKFMVYLQKENIIDESGMPKERFSAEFPKEGPSILRIQQVVRGDSAAYFCASSPPGTGVYEQYFGPGTRLTVT.